What follows describes a single T cell receptor (beta chain). The CDR3 totals 13 residues. Germline lookup yields CDR1 SGHRS and CDR2 YFSETQ. V was shortened by 4 bases and J by 6 bases, with 12 bases between the two germline ends. The entry originates in a study of blood T cell repertoires in COVID-19. The overall study: Collection of acute and convalescent COVID-19 samples took place in the United States, Italy and Spain. Sources were T cells, B-cell-depleted T cells, or PBMCs; the material itself was cDNA or gDNA.

Two negative PCRs, clearance, or symptom resolution had been documented for recovered Cohort 3 donors. In the original workflow: By means of reference gene primer amplification, nucleated cell counts were estimated. Using immunoSEQ multiplex PCR, the repertoire was profiled, and TCRdb retains in-frame clones only, with some absent. V, J and clone size reflect that table, while D and trimming were determined from the DNA. The table records 200,000 to 250,000 clones, 84% of them present only once. The clonotype comes from a woman aged 40 to 50 who had recovered from COVID-19. This chain joins TRBV5-1 and TRBJ2-3, with a weak D call TRBD1 (6 bases). Sample: PBMCs or T cells enriched from blood (not recorded which). CDR3 in DNA: TGCGCCAGCAGCCCCAAGGGGGTGGATACGCAGTATTTT. It yields the protein CASSPKGVDTQYF.